This TCR beta chain derives from a study of blood T cell repertoires in COVID-19. Study-level information: Some COVID-19 samples were acute and others convalescent; all came from the United States, Italy and Spain. In each case, the material was cDNA or gDNA derived from T cells, B-cell-depleted T cells, or PBMCs.

Original methodology: Reference gene primer amplification gave estimated nucleated cell counts. The assay was immunoSEQ multiplex PCR, and TCRdb's table has in-frame clones only and misses some. V, J and clone size were drawn from that table, and D and trimming were deduced from the DNA. The sample lists about 210,000 clones, roughly nine tenths occurring once. The CDR3 contains 12 residues. Losses at the gene ends were 4 bases for V and 7 bases for J; bases not matched to a gene: 3. Germline V lookup: CDR1 SEHNR, CDR2 FQNEAQ (reference sequence). The chain links TRBV7-9 to TRBJ1-2; TRBD1 matches at 7 bases. This TCR derives from a man younger than 45 with acute or convalescent COVID-19. Sequencing was done on a sample of peripheral blood. The CDR3 DNA is TGTGCCAGCAGCTGGGGGACAGTTGGCTACACCTTC. As protein: CASSWGTVGYTF. The complete variable domain, with remaining parts taken from reference TRBV7-9 and TRBJ1-2, reads DTGVSQNPRHKITKRGQNVTFRCDPISEHNRLYWYRQTLGQGPEFLTYFQNEAQLEKSRLLSDRFSAERPKGSFSTLEIQRTEQGDSAMYLCASSWGTVGYTFGSGTRLTVV.